This TCR beta chain is from a study of shared clonotypes between healthy human individuals. Study at large: CD8 memory received one plate per donor, CD8 naive two, CD4 memory three and CD4 naive three. Study-level findings and limits: Compared with clonotypes that all four donors shared, non-shared clonotypes had lower generation probabilities. Naive CD4 clonotype sharing across four donors was around 5%.

All participating donors were Caucasian adults from Nashville, Tennessee. This clone was seen many times. Antigen specificity is unknown. This CDR3 comprises 17 residues. Germline-derived CDR1 and CDR2 are MDHEN and SYDVKM. Losses at the gene ends were 5 bases for V and 1 base for J; bases not matched to a gene: 8. Some clones are missing from TCRdb's copy, which holds only in-frame ones; the method was immunoSEQ multiplex PCR. The sample carries about 710,000 clones, roughly 72% recorded once. This clonotype originated in a woman in her 30s in good health. The specimen sequenced was memory CD4+ T cells sorted from blood. Indicated subset: CD45RA-negative fraction. The chain recombines TRBV28 with TRBJ1-5, with 10 nucleotides matching TRBD1. CDR3 protein: CASSARDRGISNQPQHF. The CDR3 DNA reads as TGTGCCAGCAGTGCCCGGGACAGGGGAATCAGCAATCAGCCCCAGCATTTT.